This T cell receptor beta chain was profiled in a study of cytomegalovirus exposure and HLA in healthy donors (dated by TCRdb to about 2017). For the study in its entirety: The 666 repertoires of the first cohort and the roughly 120 validation repertoires were produced on the same platform, according to a later analysis. The study was designed to test whether signatures of past pathogen exposure could be identified by cataloging public T cell receptors. A separate validation cohort of roughly 130 different subjects was used in addition to the roughly 700-subject first cohort. High-throughput TCR immunosequencing, statistical association of individual TCRs with disease status, and machine learning were combined to predict cytomegalovirus infection status. The study at large found these results: A few of the identified cytomegalovirus-associated TCR beta chains were confirmed in vitro to be specific for cytomegalovirus antigens. It was suggested by the authors that the approach could potentially be generalized to other disease states and immunological phenotypes. Most TCR sequences were seen in very few donors, while some public TCRs were found in many individuals. In both the original and validation cohorts, the classifier was reported to diagnose cytomegalovirus status with high specificity and sensitivity. In a later analysis, TCRs clustered in the first cohort were found to also tend to co-occur in the roughly 120 validation repertoires, with 94% of cluster scores above 0. A later analysis lacked HLA typing for the validation cohort, so it scored co-occurrence in that cohort across all 110 or so repertoires. The study gave a list of 150 to 200 TCR beta chains associated with cytomegalovirus.

Separate from the roughly 650-subject first cohort, the validation cohort of 90 to 150 subjects was the group to which the donors belonged. For this clone: This clone's antigen is unknown. Base qualities are not recorded, but no much larger clone differs from it by a single base.

The library was obtained by the immunoSEQ multiplex PCR assay. Under the source paper's analysis protocol: To diagnose cytomegalovirus status from the catalog of TCR beta chain sequences, a statistical classification framework was built. The table comes from immuneACCESS by way of TCRdb, which keeps in-frame sequences with V and J called. Part of the clones is missing from these tables; in studies checked, under half for an unresolved V gene and the rest for unknown reasons. V and J calls and clone size are given by that table; D and trimming were obtained from the DNA. This sample holds 150,000 to 200,000 clones; roughly 96% were observed only once. The ten largest clones add up to around 0.9% of the sample. The CDR3, from cysteine to phenylalanine, totals 14 residues. Only CDR3 DNA is held: 42 bases, read in frame from base 1. The germline V gene sets CDR1 to SGHRS and CDR2 to YFSETQ. Deletion took 1 base off V and 6 bases off J, with a span of 12 bases between the germline ends.

This chain is built from TRBV5-1 and TRBJ2-3; TRBD2 is perhaps the D gene, given 5 matching bases. Sequencing was done on a sample of PBMCs. The sequence came from a woman younger than 35 in good health and CMV-seronegative. The CDR3 region has the sequence CASSLTSGSDTQYF. The DNA sequence reads TGCGCCAGCAGCTTGACCTCGGGGTCCGATACGCAGTATTTT.